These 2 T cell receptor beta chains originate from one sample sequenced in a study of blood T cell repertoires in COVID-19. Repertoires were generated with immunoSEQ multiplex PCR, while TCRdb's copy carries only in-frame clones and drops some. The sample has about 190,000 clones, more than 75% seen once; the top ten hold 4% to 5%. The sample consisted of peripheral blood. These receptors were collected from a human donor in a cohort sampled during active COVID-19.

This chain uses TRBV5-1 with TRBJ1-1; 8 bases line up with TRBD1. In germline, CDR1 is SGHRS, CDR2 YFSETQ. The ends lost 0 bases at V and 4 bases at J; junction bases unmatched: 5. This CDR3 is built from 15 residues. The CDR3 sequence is CASSLGTGGGTEAFF. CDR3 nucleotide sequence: TGCGCCAGCAGCTTGGGTACAGGGGGAGGCACTGAAGCTTTCTTT.

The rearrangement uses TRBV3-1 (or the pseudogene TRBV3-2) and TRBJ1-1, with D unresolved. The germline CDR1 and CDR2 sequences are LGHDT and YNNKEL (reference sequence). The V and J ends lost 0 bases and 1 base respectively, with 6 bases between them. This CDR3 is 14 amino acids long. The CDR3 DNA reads TGTGCCAGCAGCCAAGATACGCGGAACACTGAAGCTTTCTTT. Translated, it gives CASSQDTRNTEAFF.